The clone carrying this T cell receptor beta chain was seen a few times. Its antigen is as yet unknown. Treatment denoted: randomized to nivolumab then ipilimumab (arm A) or the reverse (arm B). The data stem from a study of sequential checkpoint blockade in melanoma. On the study more broadly: First-line arms were nivolumab then ipilimumab, or the reverse, randomized 1:1. The study, taken as a whole, reports: Response in arm A was associated with pretreatment TIL clonality.

Here immunoSEQ multiplex PCR was the method, and the copy in TCRdb shows in-frame clones only, minus some. The top ten clones hold about 20% of a sample with roughly 1,100 clones, around 20% of them seen once. The CDR3 totals 17 residues. The J segment lost 4 bases and the V segment lost 1 base, leaving 5 bases of the junction unmatched. The germline CDR1 and CDR2 sequences are GTSNPN and SVGIG (reference sequence). This rearrangement joins TRBV30 to TRBJ2-2; TRBD2 agrees at 14 bases. The sample was tumor tissue (inferred from file names), taken from a patient given nivolumab and ipilimumab in sequence. The source of this sequence is a human donor with melanoma. The CDR3 DNA is TGTGCCTGGAGTGGGACTAGCGGGAGGTTTATCACCGGGGAGCTGTTTTTT. This encodes CAWSGTSGRFITGELFF. The complete variable domain, with remaining parts taken from reference TRBV30 and TRBJ2-2, reads SQTIHQWPATLVQPVGSPLSLECTVEGTSNPNLYWYRQAAGRGLQLLFYSVGIGQISSEVPQNLSASRPQDRQFILSSKKLLLSDSGFYLCAWSGTSGRFITGELFFGEGSRLTVL.